The T cell receptor (beta chain) described here comes from a study of a mutant IDH1 vaccine in newly diagnosed glioma. Study context: Earlier care involved radiotherapy, temozolomide, or both, and the majority received both.

Noted time point: week 35, safety follow-up. Vaccination used 300 ug of mutant IDH1 20-mer peptide per dose, with topical imiquimod. The patients received vaccinations eight times, in weeks 1, 3, 5, 7, 11, 15, 19 and 23. Each tumor in the donors was a new WHO grade 3 or 4 astrocytoma, IDH1-mutant and ATRX-lost. Clones were read by immunoSEQ multiplex PCR, and TCRdb kept only the in-frame ones, dropping some. Found here are approximately 43,000 clones, 80% to 90% of them singletons; the top ten hold approximately 1.5%. Concerning this clone: Its specificity is unknown.

CDR1 and CDR2 (germline): MNHEY, SMNVEV (reference sequence). With 3 bases removed from V and 7 bases from J, the gap between germline ends came to 15 bases. The CDR3 consists of 14 residues. The chain joins TRBV27 to TRBJ1-1; tentatively, D is TRBD1 (6 bases). The material sequenced was PBMCs, taken from a glioma patient whose treatment included an IDH1 peptide vaccine. The receptor's source is a man aged 35-49 years with glioma. As DNA, the CDR3 is TGTGCCAGCAGTTTTTCCGGGGGGGGCTTTGAAGCTTTCTTT. This sequence encodes CASSFSGGGFEAFF.